A selection of T cell receptor beta chains follows, all from one sample in a study of blood T cell repertoires in COVID-19. Sequenced by immunoSEQ multiplex PCR; TCRdb stores in-frame clones only, minus some. The repertoire includes tens of thousands of clones, 70% to 90% of them detected once, and around 8.3% sits in the top ten. Sequenced material: peripheral blood. The source of these receptors is a human donor with active COVID-19. The donor label of this sample is uncertain. Each CDR3 is given with its conserved first and last residue. A row's size may be missing; if present it is once, few, many or a size class.

clone_size v_call cdr3_aa
. TRBV19 CASSRGPPPYEQYF
. TRBV5-1 CASSQAKTVAAKNIQYF
. TRBV3-1/TRBV3-2 CASSQLIQQVSYTF
. TRBV19 CASSTPPLAGGLLEEQFF
once TRBV18 CASSAGTGIEQYF
. TRBV7-9 CASSPGQGAYTEAFF
. TRBV5-4 CASSYLGTSFYEQYF
. TRBV21-1 CAIPKDQRGVNTGELFF
once TRBV3-1/TRBV3-2 CASSPGQGNEKLFF
once TRBV6-2/TRBV6-3 CASSLQVLSSYNEQFF
once TRBV14 CASSQEGRGPPYEQYF
. TRBV6-2/TRBV6-3 CASSDRDTFYSNQPQHF
. TRBV4-1 CASSQSGLAGELFF
few TRBV27 CASSPRSSQETQYF
. TRBV7-3 CASSTGTDTQYF
once TRBV6-5 CASSYVGHSYNSPLHF
. TRBV7-3 CASSTPTQGSNQPQHF
. TRBV9 CASSGDQGANTEAFF
. TRBV2 CASSDAGPGELFF
. TRBV4-1 CASSQESLRAMDSNQPQHF
once TRBV7-9 CASSPGMSGANVLTF
. TRBV2 CASRSSGLNTGELFF
once TRBV2 CASSEDRAWGYTF
. TRBV5-4 CASSLEPREGGYTF
. TRBV4-1 CASSPGQGYSQPQHF
. TRBV7-3 CASIRRTRLLWNEQFF
. TRBV5-8 CASSLSPDSAYEQYF
. TRBV6-4 CASSGAGATNEKLFF
. TRBV6-5 CASSPAGGNQPQHF
. TRBV7-6 CASSPVLDRVFYTGELFF
few TRBV27 CASSQTSGTGRPIYGYTF
once TRBV7-2 CASSPWTRGNEQFF
. TRBV5-4 CASSPSPGNSYEQYF
. TRBV9 CASSVVSGQGYNEQFF
. TRBV10-3 CAISELREDTGELFF
few TRBV18 CASSPGMRSYEQYF
. TRBV5-1 CASSLEEGAYEQYF
once TRBV18 CASSPGGHEQYF
. TRBV19 CASSIGGQGGEQYF
. TRBV27 CASGLAGHGELFF
once TRBV4-3 CASSQDLTAGELFF
. TRBV9 CASSVGAEVAGQETQYF
. TRBV5-8 CASGSGHLARAYEQYF